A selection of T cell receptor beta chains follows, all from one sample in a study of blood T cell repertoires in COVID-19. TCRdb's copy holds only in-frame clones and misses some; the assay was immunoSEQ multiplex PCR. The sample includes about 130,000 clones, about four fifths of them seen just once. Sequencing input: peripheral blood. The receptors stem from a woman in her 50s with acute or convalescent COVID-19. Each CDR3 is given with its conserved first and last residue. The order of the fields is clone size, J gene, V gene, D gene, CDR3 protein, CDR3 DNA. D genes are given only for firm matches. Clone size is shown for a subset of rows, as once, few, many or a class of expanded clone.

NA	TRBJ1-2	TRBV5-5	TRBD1	CASSSRDSLFYGYTF	TGTGCCAGCAGCTCACGGGACAGCCTATTCTATGGCTACACCTTC
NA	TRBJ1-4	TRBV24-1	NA	CATSTGVNEKLFF	TGTGCCACCAGCACAGGTGTAAATGAAAAACTGTTTTTT
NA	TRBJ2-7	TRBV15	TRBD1	CATSRDKGTGGYEQYF	TGTGCCACCAGCAGAGATAAAGGGACAGGAGGCTACGAGCAGTACTTC
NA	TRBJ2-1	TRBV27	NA	CASSWSLPRGDEQFF	TGTGCCAGCAGTTGGAGTTTACCCCGAGGCGATGAGCAGTTCTTC
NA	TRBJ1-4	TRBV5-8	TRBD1	CASSLMGQTNEKLFF	TGTGCCAGCAGCTTGATGGGACAGACTAATGAAAAACTGTTTTTT
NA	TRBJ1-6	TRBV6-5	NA	CASTQDRINSPLHF	TGTGCCAGCACTCAGGACAGAATTAATTCACCCCTCCACTTT
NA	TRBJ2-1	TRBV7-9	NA	CASTRTDYNEQFF	TGTGCCAGCACCAGGACAGACTACAATGAGCAGTTCTTC
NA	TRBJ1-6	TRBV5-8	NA	CASSFDRSSPLHF	TGTGCCAGCAGCTTTGACAGATCGTCACCCCTCCACTTT
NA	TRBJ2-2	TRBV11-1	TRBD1	CASSRTGGNTGELFF	TGTGCCAGCAGCCGAACAGGGGGAAACACCGGGGAGCTGTTTTTT
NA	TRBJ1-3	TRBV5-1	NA	CASSLAGTESSGNTIYF	TGCGCCAGCAGCTTGGCCGGGACTGAGAGCTCTGGAAACACCATATATTTT
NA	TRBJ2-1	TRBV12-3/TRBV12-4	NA	CASSLGGGEQFF	TGTGCCAGCAGTTTGGGTGGGGGGGAGCAGTTCTTC
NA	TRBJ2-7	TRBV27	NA	CASSLRLGGIFYEQYF	TGTGCCAGCAGCCTCAGATTAGGGGGTATCTTCTACGAGCAGTACTTC
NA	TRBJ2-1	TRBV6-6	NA	CALSGSGTLNEQFF	TGTGCTCTAAGTGGCTCCGGGACTCTAAATGAGCAGTTCTTC
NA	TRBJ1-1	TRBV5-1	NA	CASSGRGEDTEAFF	TGCGCCAGCAGCGGTCGAGGGGAGGACACTGAAGCTTTCTTT
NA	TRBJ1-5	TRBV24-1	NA	CATSDPEISNQPQHF	TGTGCCACCAGTGATCCCGAGATTAGCAATCAGCCCCAGCATTTT
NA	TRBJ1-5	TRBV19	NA	CASSKGDLNQPQHF	TGTGCCAGTAGTAAGGGGGACCTCAATCAGCCCCAGCATTTT
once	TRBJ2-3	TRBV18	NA	CASSRVPLGTQYF	TGTGCCAGCTCACGTGTACCCCTGGGCACGCAGTATTTT
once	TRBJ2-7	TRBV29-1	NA	CSVVGDTYEQYF	TGCAGCGTTGTAGGGGACACCTACGAGCAGTACTTC
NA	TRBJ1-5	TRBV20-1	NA	CSASPSSYSNQPQHF	TGCAGTGCTAGTCCTTCGTCGTATAGCAATCAGCCCCAGCATTTT
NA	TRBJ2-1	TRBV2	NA	CASVRGVGGGLNEQFF	TGTGCCAGCGTAAGAGGAGTTGGGGGGGGCCTTAATGAGCAGTTCTTC
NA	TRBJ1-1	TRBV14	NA	CASSQDVNRVAEAFF	TGTGCCAGCAGCCAAGATGTAAACAGGGTAGCTGAAGCTTTCTTT
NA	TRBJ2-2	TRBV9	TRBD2	CASSPLLSGDGELFF	TGTGCCAGCAGCCCACTCCTTAGCGGGGATGGGGAGCTGTTTTTT